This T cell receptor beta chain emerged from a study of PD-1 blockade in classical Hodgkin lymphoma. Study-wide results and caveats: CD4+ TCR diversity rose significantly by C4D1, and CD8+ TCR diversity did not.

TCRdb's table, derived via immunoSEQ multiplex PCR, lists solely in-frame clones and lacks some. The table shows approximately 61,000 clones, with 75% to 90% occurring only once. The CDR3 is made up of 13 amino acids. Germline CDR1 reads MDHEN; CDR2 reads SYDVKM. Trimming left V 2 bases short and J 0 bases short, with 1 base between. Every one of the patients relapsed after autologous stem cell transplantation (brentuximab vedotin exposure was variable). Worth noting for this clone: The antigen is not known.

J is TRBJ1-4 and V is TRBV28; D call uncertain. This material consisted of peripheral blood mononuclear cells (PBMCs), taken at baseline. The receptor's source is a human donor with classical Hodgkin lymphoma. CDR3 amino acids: CASSLATNEKLFF. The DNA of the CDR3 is TGTGCCAGCAGTTTAGCAACTAATGAAAAACTGTTTTTT.